The source of this T cell receptor (beta chain) is a study of cytomegalovirus exposure and HLA in healthy donors. Study outcomes and limitations: With high specificity and sensitivity, the classifier reportedly diagnosed cytomegalovirus status.

V dropped 1 base and J dropped 3 bases, with 7 bases sitting between them. Germline V gives CDR1 SEHNR, CDR2 FQNEAQ (reference sequence). The CDR3 has 14 amino acids. On this clone itself: Its specificity is not known.

Primers: 60 Vbeta forward and 13 Jbeta reverse. Sequenced by immunoSEQ multiplex PCR; TCRdb stores in-frame clones only, minus some. This sample contains roughly 57,000 clones. The source material was PBMCs. The source of this sequence is a woman in her 30s in good health and CMV-seropositive. The rearrangement uses TRBV7-9 and TRBJ1-3; D gene uncertain. The CDR3 nucleotides read TGTGCCAGCAGCTTAGGTGGCAGTGGAAACACCATATATTTT. Translating gives CASSLGGSGNTIYF. Complete variable domain (other parts from reference TRBV7-9 and TRBJ1-3): DTGVSQNPRHKITKRGQNVTFRCDPISEHNRLYWYRQTLGQGPEFLTYFQNEAQLEKSRLLSDRFSAERPKGSFSTLEIQRTEQGDSAMYLCASSLGGSGNTIYFGEGSWLTVV.